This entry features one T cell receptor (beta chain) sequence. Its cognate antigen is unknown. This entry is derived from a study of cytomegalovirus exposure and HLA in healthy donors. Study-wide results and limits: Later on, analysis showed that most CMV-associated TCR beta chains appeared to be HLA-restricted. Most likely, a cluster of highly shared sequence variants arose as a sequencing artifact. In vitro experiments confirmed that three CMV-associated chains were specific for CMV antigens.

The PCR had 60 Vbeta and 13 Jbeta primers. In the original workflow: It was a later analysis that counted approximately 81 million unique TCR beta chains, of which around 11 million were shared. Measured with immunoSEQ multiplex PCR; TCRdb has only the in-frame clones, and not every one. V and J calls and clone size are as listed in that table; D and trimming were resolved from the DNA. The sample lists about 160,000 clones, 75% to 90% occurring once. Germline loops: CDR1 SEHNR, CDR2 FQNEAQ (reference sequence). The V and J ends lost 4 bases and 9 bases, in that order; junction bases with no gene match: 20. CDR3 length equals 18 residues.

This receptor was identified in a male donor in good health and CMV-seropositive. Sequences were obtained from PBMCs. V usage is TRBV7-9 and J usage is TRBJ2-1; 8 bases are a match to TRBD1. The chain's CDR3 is CASSSWRLARDRGGEQFF. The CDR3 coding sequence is TGTGCCAGCAGCTCCTGGAGGCTAGCGCGAGACAGGGGTGGTGAGCAGTTCTTC.